This TCR beta chain was sequenced in a study of OX40 agonist ivuxolimab in advanced cancers. The overall study: Patients were treated with ivuxolimab, an agonistic anti-OX40 (CD134) antibody. Study observations and caveats: At doses 0.1 to 3.0 mg/kg, CD4+ and CD8+ clones expanded. Fewer expanded clones were found on average in CD4+ than in CD8+ T cells.

Prior autoimmune disease or systemic immunosuppression barred patients. Generated by immunoSEQ multiplex PCR, the TCRdb table keeps only in-frame clones and is missing some. The data contain fewer than 25,000 clones, approximately 83% of them singletons. V lost 3 bases to trimming and J lost 2 bases, with 11 bases between them. This CDR3 has 16 amino acids. The germline V gene has CDR1 MNHEY and CDR2 SMNVEV (reference sequence). This clone came up a few times. Its cognate antigen is unknown. The clonotype comes from an adult with an advanced solid tumor such as melanoma, head and neck, liver or kidney cancer. The chain joins TRBV27 to TRBJ2-6, with D perhaps being TRBD1 or TRBD2 (5 bases each). The sequences come from CD4+ or CD8+ T cells sorted from blood, collected in a trial of the OX40 agonist ivuxolimab. The CDR3 loop reads CASSFAGTAGANVLTF. The CDR3 DNA reads TGTGCCAGCAGTTTCGCAGGGACGGCTGGGGCCAACGTCCTGACTTTC.